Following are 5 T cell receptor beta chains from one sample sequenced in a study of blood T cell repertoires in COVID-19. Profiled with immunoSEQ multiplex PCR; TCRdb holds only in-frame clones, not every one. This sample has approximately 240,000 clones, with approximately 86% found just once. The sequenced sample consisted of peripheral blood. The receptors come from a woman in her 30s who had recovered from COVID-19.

DNA for the CDR3: TGTGCCAGCAGCTTGTCCTTTTCTGGAAACACCATATATTTT. Its protein product is CASSLSFSGNTIYF. The chain has TRBV5-6 and TRBJ1-3; D unclear. CDR3 length: 14 amino acids. V lost 1 base and J 1 base, leaving 6 bases between the germline ends. Germline loops: CDR1 SGHDT, CDR2 YYEEEE.

The CDR3 protein is CASSYMQGTFYEQYF. CDR3 nucleotide sequence: TGTGCCAGCAGTTACATGCAGGGAACTTTCTACGAGCAGTACTTC. V and J are TRBV6-2 or TRBV6-3 and TRBJ2-7, with a tentative D call TRBD1 (5 bases). This CDR3 is built from 15 residues. V was shortened by 2 bases and J by 3 bases, with 14 bases between the two germline ends. CDR1 is MNHEY, CDR2 SVGEGT, per germline.

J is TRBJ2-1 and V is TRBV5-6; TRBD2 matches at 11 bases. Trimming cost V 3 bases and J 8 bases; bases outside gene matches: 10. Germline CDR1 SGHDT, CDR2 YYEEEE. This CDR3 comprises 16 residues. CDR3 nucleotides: TGTGCCAGCAGCTCGGTCTTAGCGGGGGGGCATGATGAGCAGTTCTTC. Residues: CASSSVLAGGHDEQFF. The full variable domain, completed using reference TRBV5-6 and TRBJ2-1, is DAGVTQSPTHLIKTRGQQVTLRCSPKSGHDTVSWYQQALGQGPQFIFQYYEEEERQRGNFPDRFSGHQFPNYSSELNVNALLLGDSALYLCASSSVLAGGHDEQFFGPGTRLTVL.

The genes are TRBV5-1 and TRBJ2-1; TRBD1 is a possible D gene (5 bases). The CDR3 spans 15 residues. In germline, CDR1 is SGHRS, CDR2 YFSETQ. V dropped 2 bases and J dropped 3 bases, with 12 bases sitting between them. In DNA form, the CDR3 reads TGCGCCAGCAGCTTACGAGATGGACACTACAATGAGCAGTTCTTC. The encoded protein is CASSLRDGHYNEQFF.

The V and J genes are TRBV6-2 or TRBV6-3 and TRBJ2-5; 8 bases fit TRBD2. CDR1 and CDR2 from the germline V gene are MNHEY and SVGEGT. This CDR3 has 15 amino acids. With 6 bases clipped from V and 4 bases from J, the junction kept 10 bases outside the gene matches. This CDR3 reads CASSRGLEVPETQYF. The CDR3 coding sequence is TGTGCCAGCAGCCGGGGACTAGAGGTCCCAGAGACCCAGTACTTC.